This TCR beta chain was sequenced for a study of STAT5B mutations in CD4+ large granular lymphocyte leukemia. Across the whole study: Among healthy donors, a particular HLA allele went with more CDR3 'QG' motifs.

Findings and limits, study-wide: The CD4+ versus CD8+ T-LGLL clonality difference may reflect limited sample size. CD4-sorted patient repertoires seemed more clonal than healthy CD4+ repertoires.

How the authors handled the data: Lowest detectable productive clonotype frequency was 2.59 x 10-5. Method: immunoSEQ multiplex PCR; TCRdb's copy keeps in-frame clones and lacks some. That table furnishes V, J and clone size, whereas the DNA furnished D and trimming. The data contain 37,000 or so clones, around 85% of them singletons. As to this clone: Its specificity is not known.

Germline values: CDR1 KGHSH, CDR2 LQKENI. This CDR3 contains 15 residues. Trimming shortened V by 1 base and J by 5 bases, and 12 bases separated the two germline ends. The J gene is TRBJ2-1, the V gene TRBV18, with D possibly being TRBD1 or TRBD2 (6 bases each). Sequenced sample: CD4+ T cells from blood buffy coats. This TCR was sampled from a human donor in good health. Written as DNA, the CDR3 is TGTGCCAGCTCACCACTAGGGGGGCTTGACAATGAGCAGTTCTTC. Its protein is CASSPLGGLDNEQFF.